Included here is one T cell receptor (beta chain) sequence, with context. The record originates from a study of blood T cell repertoires in COVID-19. Study context: Acute-phase and convalescent COVID-19 samples originated in the United States, Italy and Spain.

Germline loops: CDR1 SGHAT, CDR2 FQNNGV. Trimming removed 1 base from V and 6 bases from J, with 9 bases in between. The CDR3 is made up of 13 amino acids. In the source study's methods: How many nucleated cells were present was estimated from reference gene primer amplification. Some clones are missing from TCRdb's copy, which holds only in-frame ones; the method was immunoSEQ multiplex PCR. Clonal size and the V and J genes are those of that table, whereas D and trimming came from the DNA. The sample records 85,000 to 120,000 clones, about 91% being singletons. This clonotype originated in a man aged 18 to 30 with acute or convalescent COVID-19. Material: peripheral blood. The genes are TRBV11-2 and TRBJ1-1; TRBD1 might be the D (5 bases). This CDR3 reads CASSLAGGAEAFF. DNA for the CDR3: TGTGCCAGCAGCTTAGCGGGGGGGGCTGAAGCTTTCTTT.